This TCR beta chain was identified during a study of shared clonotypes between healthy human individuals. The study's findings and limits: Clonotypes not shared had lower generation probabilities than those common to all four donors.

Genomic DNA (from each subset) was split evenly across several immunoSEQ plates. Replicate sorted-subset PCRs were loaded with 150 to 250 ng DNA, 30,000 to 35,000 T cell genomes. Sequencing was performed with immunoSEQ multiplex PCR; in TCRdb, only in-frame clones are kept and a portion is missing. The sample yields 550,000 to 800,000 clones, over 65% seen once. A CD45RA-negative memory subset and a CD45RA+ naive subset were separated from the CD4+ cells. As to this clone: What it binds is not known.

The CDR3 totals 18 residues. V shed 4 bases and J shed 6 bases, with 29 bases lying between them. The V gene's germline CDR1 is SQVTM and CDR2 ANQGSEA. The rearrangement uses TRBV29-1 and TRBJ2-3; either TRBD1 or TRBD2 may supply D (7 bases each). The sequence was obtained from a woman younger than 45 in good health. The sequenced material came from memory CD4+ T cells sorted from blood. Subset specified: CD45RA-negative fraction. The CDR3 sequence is CSVVLVGGGAHTRDTQYF. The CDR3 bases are TGCAGCGTTGTCCTAGTGGGAGGGGGCGCACACACACGGGATACGCAGTATTTT.